These 21 T cell receptor beta chains came from one sample sequenced in a study of T-cell reconstitution after alpha-beta-depleted transplantation in children. As it was prepared, the TCRbeta library received unique molecular identifiers. From the PCR reads, TCRdb called clonotypes with MiXCR, one entry per CDR3 protein. The repertoire holds approximately 400,000 distinct CDR3 sequences, with 15% to 20% as singletons. Material: PBMCs, mostly from graft donor cells, obtained 360 days after TCRalphabeta/CD19-depleted stem cell transplant. These receptors originate from a boy in the first two years of life who had a stem cell transplant for Wiskott-Aldrich syndrome, so the T cells may come from the graft donor.

J is TRBJ2-1 and V is TRBV5-1, with D possibly being TRBD2 (5 bases). The CDR3 has 15 amino acids. V was trimmed by 1 base and J by 3 bases, leaving 11 bases between them. Looked up from germline, CDR1 is SGHRS and CDR2 is YFSETQ. The CDR3 DNA reads TGCGCCAGCAGCTTGAGAGCGGCTATCTACAATGAGCAGTTCTTC. It specifies CASSLRAAIYNEQFF. The full variable domain, in which reference TRBV5-1 and TRBJ2-1 provide the parts outside the CDR3, is KAGVTQTPRYLIKTRGQQVTLSCSPISGHRSVSWYQQTPGQGLQFLFEYFSETQRNKGNFPGRFSGRQFSNSRSEMNVSTLELGDSALYLCASSLRAAIYNEQFFGPGTRLTVL.

V usage is TRBV4-1 and J usage is TRBJ2-3; a possible D gene is TRBD2 (5 bases). Trimming cost V 7 bases and J 1 base, with 9 bases left between them. CDR3 length: 13 amino acids. Per germline, CDR1 MGHRA and CDR2 YSYEKL. CDR3 bases: TGCGCCAGCAAGAGGACTGGCACAGATACGCAGTATTTT. It yields the protein CASKRTGTDTQYF.

This clonotype was observed many times. This chain connects TRBV24-1 to TRBJ2-1, with D hard to call. Germline V gene lookup returns CDR1 KGHDR and CDR2 SFDVKD. Trimming shortened V by 0 bases and J by 12 bases, and 5 bases separated the two germline ends. The CDR3 is made up of 11 amino acids. This chain's CDR3 is CATSDLRRQFF. The CDR3 region has the DNA TGTGCCACCAGTGATTTGCGCCGGCAGTTCTTC.

The chain employs TRBV5-1 and TRBJ2-1; 7 nucleotides match TRBD2. Germline V gene sequence: CDR1 SGHRS, CDR2 YFSETQ. The CDR3 has 15 residues. V shed 4 bases, J shed 4 bases, and the junction held 8 bases outside the gene matches. The CDR3 region is CASSLPRLAYNEQFF. Written as DNA, the CDR3 is TGCGCCAGCAGCCTCCCCAGACTAGCTTACAATGAGCAGTTCTTC.

In this sample, this clonotype turned up many times. The V and J genes are TRBV12-3 or TRBV12-4 and TRBJ1-4, with a tentative D call TRBD1 (6 bases). CDR3 length: 14 amino acids. The ends were cut back, 7 bases at V and 5 bases at J, with 14 bases in the middle. CDR3 bases: TGTGCCAGCAAAGCGGGACAACTAAATGAAAAACTGTTTTTT. This sequence encodes CASKAGQLNEKLFF.

This clonotype was observed a handful of times. The CDR3 nucleotides read TGTGCCACCAGCACGCTAGCGATCCAAGAGACCCAGTACTTC. This gives the protein CATSTLAIQETQYF. The chain has TRBV15 and TRBJ2-5, with a tentative D call TRBD2 (6 bases). Trimming left V 4 bases short and J 1 base short, with 10 bases between. From germline, CDR1 is LNHNV and CDR2 YYDKDF (reference sequence). This CDR3 is 14 amino acids long.

This sequence joins TRBV20-1 and TRBJ2-3, with 12 bases identical to TRBD2. The CDR3 totals 14 residues. Germline CDR1 reads DFQATT; CDR2 reads SNEGSKA (reference sequence). With V trimmed by 5 bases and J by 6 bases, 6 bases remained unmatched. The CDR3 DNA is TGCAGTGCTGACCTAGCGGGAGGGCCCGATACGCAGTATTTT. This translates into CSADLAGGPDTQYF.

This clonotype came up a few times. J is TRBJ2-5 and V is TRBV5-1; D gene uncertain. This CDR3 region has 13 residues. Germline V gene sequence: CDR1 SGHRS, CDR2 YFSETQ. The V end was cut by 3 bases, the J end by 4 bases, with 10 bases between. The CDR3 DNA reads TGCGCCAGCAGCTCGCCGCTCTTAGAGACCCAGTACTTC. This encodes CASSSPLLETQYF.

This clonotype was counted only a few times. This sequence joins TRBV21-1 and TRBJ1-5. TRBV21-1 is annotated as a pseudogene. This CDR3 region has 17 residues. In DNA, the CDR3 is TGTGCCAGCAGCCCCCAATCCGCCAGGCCCCTTAATCAGCCCCAGCATTTT. Translating it yields CASSPQSARPLNQPQHF.

The J gene is TRBJ2-7, the V gene TRBV18, with D possibly matching TRBD2 (6 bases). Germline CDR1 KGHSH, CDR2 LQKENI. Trimming took 2 bases from V and 0 from J, leaving 14 bases between them. The CDR3 contains 16 residues. DNA of the CDR3: TGTGCCAGCTCACCAGGGCGAGCGGGTTTCTCCTACGAGCAGTACTTC. Translating gives CASSPGRAGFSYEQYF.

This clonotype was found a few times. The V call is TRBV5-1, the J call TRBJ1-4; TRBD1 matches 9 bases. Germline V lookup: CDR1 SGHRS, CDR2 YFSETQ. V shed 3 bases, J shed 8 bases, and the junction held 8 bases outside the gene matches. The CDR3 has 15 amino acids. The DNA of the CDR3 is TGCGCCAGCAGCTACCGCTCGGGACAGGGCGAAAAACTGTTTTTT. Its translation: CASSYRSGQGEKLFF.

The rearrangement uses TRBV10-3 and TRBJ2-7, with TRBD1 matching over 10 bases. Losses at the gene ends were 4 bases for V and 4 bases for J; bases not matched to a gene: 10. The CDR3 contains 16 residues. The germline gives CDR1 ENHRY, CDR2 SYGVKD. CDR3 DNA sequence: TGTGCCATCAGTGGGGAGTACCGGGACAGGGGATACGAGCAGTACTTC. Translated, it gives CAISGEYRDRGYEQYF.

This clonotype was seen more than once but under ten times. The genes are TRBV6-5 and TRBJ2-3; 8 nucleotides agree with TRBD2. After removal of 3 bases from V and 8 bases from J, the junction contained 7 bases not matched to a gene. CDR3 length: 14 residues. Germline V CDR1 and CDR2: MNHEY, SVGAGI. CDR3 amino acids: CASSYNGGAGTQYF. CDR3 DNA sequence: TGTGCCAGCAGTTATAACGGGGGGGCTGGTACGCAGTATTTT.

This clonotype has more than one count but fewer than ten. The rearrangement links TRBV27 to TRBJ2-1; 8 positions agree with TRBD2. The J segment lost 4 bases and the V segment lost 5 bases, leaving 7 bases of the junction unmatched. CDR3 length: 15 amino acids. CDR1 and CDR2 from the germline V gene are MNHEY and SMNVEV (reference sequence). The CDR3 spells CASSTGTRSYNEQFF. The DNA of the CDR3 is TGTGCCAGCAGTACCGGGACTAGATCTTACAATGAGCAGTTCTTC.

This chain joins TRBV6-6 and TRBJ2-6, with D tentatively TRBD1 (6 bases). Germline V gene lookup returns CDR1 MNHNY and CDR2 SVGAGI (reference sequence). CDR3 length: 22 amino acids. V dropped 4 bases and J dropped 0 bases, with 28 bases sitting between them. CDR3 coding DNA: TGTGCCAGCAGTTCCTTCCGAGCTCCTAGAGAGGGACATCACTCTGGGGCCAACGTCCTGACTTTC. It encodes CASSSFRAPREGHHSGANVLTF.

The chain employs TRBV6-1 and TRBJ1-2; maybe TRBD1 (5 bases). Germline values: CDR1 MNHNS, CDR2 SASEGT. CDR3 length: 13 residues. V dropped 8 bases and J dropped 6 bases, with 16 bases sitting between them. The CDR3 nucleotides read TGTGCCAGCGGCCCTAGGGGCGGGCATGGCTACACCTTC. Residues: CASGPRGGHGYTF.

For the CDR3, the DNA is TGTGCCAGCAGCTGGGTGGCCACAGATACGCAGTATTTT. This codes for CASSWVATDTQYF. The chain employs TRBV11-3 and TRBJ2-3; D gene unclear. Germline V gene sequence: CDR1 SGHNT, CDR2 YENEEA. The CDR3 covers 13 residues. Trimming stripped 4 bases from V and 2 bases from J, with 7 bases between.

The rearrangement joins TRBV5-1 to TRBJ2-1, with TRBD2 matching over 10 bases. With V trimmed by 5 bases and J by 2 bases, 7 bases remained unmatched. This CDR3 is 16 amino acids long. Germline values: CDR1 SGHRS, CDR2 YFSETQ. The CDR3 DNA is TGCGCCAGCAGGAGTTCTAGCGGGGGAACCTACAATGAGCAGTTCTTC. It yields the protein CASRSSSGGTYNEQFF. Supplemented by reference TRBV5-1 and TRBJ2-1, the full variable domain reads KAGVTQTPRYLIKTRGQQVTLSCSPISGHRSVSWYQQTPGQGLQFLFEYFSETQRNKGNFPGRFSGRQFSNSRSEMNVSTLELGDSALYLCASRSSSGGTYNEQFFGPGTRLTVL.

The chain recombines TRBV24-1 with TRBJ2-5, with D perhaps matching TRBD2 (6 bases). The V and J ends lost 2 bases and 5 bases respectively, with 11 bases between them. The CDR3 covers 14 residues. CDR1 is KGHDR, CDR2 SFDVKD, per germline. The CDR3 DNA is TGTGCCACCAGTGATTCGACTAGAGGGGAGACCCAGTACTTC. Protein product: CATSDSTRGETQYF.

The V call is TRBV24-1, the J call TRBJ2-5; TRBD1 matches 11 bases. Germline V lookup: CDR1 KGHDR, CDR2 SFDVKD. The CDR3 is 16 residues long. With V trimmed by 4 bases and J by 1 base, 4 bases remained unmatched. The CDR3 sequence: CATSDRTGGLQETQYF. CDR3 nucleotides: TGTGCCACCAGTGACCGGACAGGGGGCCTCCAAGAGACCCAGTACTTC.

In this sample, this clonotype turned up once. This sequence may be a read error, since a much larger clone differs from it by one base. This rearrangement joins TRBV4-1 to TRBJ2-1; TRBD2 is a possible D gene (6 bases). CDR3 size: 16 residues. V lost 3 bases to trimming and J lost 1 base, with 13 bases between them. The germline V gene has CDR1 MGHRA and CDR2 YSYEKL. The CDR3 region has the DNA TGCGCCAGCAGCCAGATGAGCGGGTTGTCCTACAATGAGCAGTTCTTC. Residues: CASSQMSGLSYNEQFF.